This T cell receptor beta chain was profiled in a study of T cell responses to AZD1222 COVID-19 vaccine. Sequencing used immunoSEQ multiplex PCR; TCRdb keeps in-frame clones, though not all of them. The sample contains 80,000 to 100,000 clones, roughly 88% of which appear only once. Whole-study findings and limits: Rises in breadth and depth of Spike-specific TCRs came after two AZD1222 doses. Clonal diversity was possibly underestimated; the donors were predominantly white British and more often female.

As concerns this clone: Its antigen is unknown.

This clonotype originated in an adult who received the AZD1222 COVID-19 vaccine. The sample in question was peripheral blood, obtained 28 days after the second AZD1222 dose.

The CDR3 sequence is CASSQPNTGGKTGELFF. CDR3 DNA sequence: TGTGCCAGCAGCCAACCCAACACAGGGGGGAAGACCGGGGAGCTGTTTTTT. The chain has TRBV3-1 (or the pseudogene TRBV3-2) and TRBJ2-2; 8 nucleotides match TRBD1. The germline V gene encodes CDR1 LGHDT and CDR2 YNNKEL (reference sequence). V shed 2 bases and J 5 bases; nucleotides not matched to a gene: 10. The CDR3 is 17 amino acids.